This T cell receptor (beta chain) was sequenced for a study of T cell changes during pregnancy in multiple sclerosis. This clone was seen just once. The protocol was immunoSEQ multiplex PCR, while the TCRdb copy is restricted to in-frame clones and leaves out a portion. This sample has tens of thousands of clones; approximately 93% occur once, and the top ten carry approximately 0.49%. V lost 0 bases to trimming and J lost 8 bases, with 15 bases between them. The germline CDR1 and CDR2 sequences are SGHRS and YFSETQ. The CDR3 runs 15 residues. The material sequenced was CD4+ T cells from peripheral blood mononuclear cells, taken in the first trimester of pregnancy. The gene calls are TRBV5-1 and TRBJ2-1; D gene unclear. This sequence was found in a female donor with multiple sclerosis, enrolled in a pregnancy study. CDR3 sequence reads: CASSLGTKQVHEQFF. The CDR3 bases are TGCGCCAGCAGCTTGGGTACGAAGCAAGTTCATGAGCAGTTCTTC.